This is a list of T cell receptor beta chains from one sample in a study of blood T cells in healthy people across ages. In TCRdb, the 5' RACE reads were re-called with MiXCR into one record per CDR3 protein. The sample includes about 1.5 million distinct CDR3 sequences, approximately 39% of them seen just once. Sequencing input: blood. The receptors originated from a woman under 30 in good health. CDR3s include the opening cysteine and the closing phenylalanine or tryptophan. D genes are given only for firm matches. The size entry is marked missing in some rows and otherwise reads once, few, many or a size class.

j_call d_call clone_size v_call cdr3_length cdr3_nt cdr3_aa
TRBJ2-2 - - TRBV11-2 15 TGTGCCAGCAGTCGTATAAGCCTGAACACCGGGGAGCTGTTTTTT CASSRISLNTGELFF
TRBJ2-7 - - TRBV4-3 14 TGCGCCAGCAGCCAAGGGTTGCGGTTCTACGAGCAGTACTTC CASSQGLRFYEQYF
TRBJ1-1 - - TRBV4-1 15 TGCGCCAGCAGCAAAGATAGGACCATGAACACTGAAGCTTTCTTT CASSKDRTMNTEAFF
TRBJ1-1 - few TRBV29-1 13 TGCAGCGGGCTCCAGGGTTTTAACACTGAAGCTTTCTTT CSGLQGFNTEAFF
TRBJ1-2 - few TRBV6-5 15 TGTGCCAGCAGTTGGCGGGTTAGGGCTAACTATGGCTACACCTTC CASSWRVRANYGYTF
TRBJ2-5 - - TRBV9 14 TGTGCCAGCAGCGTAGGACAGAACCAAGAGACCCAGTACTTC CASSVGQNQETQYF
TRBJ2-2 - - TRBV29-1 12 TGCAGCGTTACGGGACTCACCGGGGAGCTGTTTTTT CSVTGLTGELFF
TRBJ1-4 TRBD1 - TRBV7-2 14 TGTGCCAGCAGCTTTAGACAGGGGGGAGGAAAACTGTTTTTT CASSFRQGGGKLFF
TRBJ2-7 TRBD1 - TRBV6-2/TRBV6-3 15 TGTGCCAGCACCGATCGGACAGGGGTCTCCTACGAGCAGTACTTC CASTDRTGVSYEQYF
TRBJ1-2 - few TRBV7-2 15 TGTGCCAGCAGCTTCATAGGACAGAGCGACTATGGCTACACCTTC CASSFIGQSDYGYTF
TRBJ1-2 - - TRBV12-3/TRBV12-4 12 TGTGCCAGCAATAGCTTCCACTATGGCTACACCTTC CASNSFHYGYTF
TRBJ2-1 TRBD1 few TRBV4-1 14 TGCGCCAGCAGCCAGGGACAGGTCTCTCCTGAGCAGTTCTTC CASSQGQVSPEQFF
TRBJ1-1 - - TRBV7-2 16 TGTGCCAGCAGCTTAGCGGCCCGGAGGGCGAGGACTGAAGCTTTCTTT CASSLAARRARTEAFF
TRBJ1-2 - few TRBV20-1 13 TGCAGTGCTCTCTCCGGGGGCGGCTATGGCTACACCTTC CSALSGGGYGYTF
TRBJ2-1 - few TRBV7-8 17 TGTGCCAGCAGCTTAGTGATAGGGGCCCTATGGGACAATGAGCAGTTCTTC CASSLVIGALWDNEQFF
TRBJ2-7 TRBD1 few TRBV20-1 15 TGCAGTGCTAGAGACCGGACAGGTCCATCCTACGAGCAGTACTTC CSARDRTGPSYEQYF
TRBJ1-1 - many TRBV3-1 14 TGTGCCAGCAGCCGAGTGACAGGTAACACTGAAGCTTTCTTT CASSRVTGNTEAFF
TRBJ2-7 - - TRBV6-5 13 TGTGCCAGCAGACGTACTAGCATCAGGGAGCAGTACTTC CASRRTSIREQYF
TRBJ2-3 - - TRBV5-1 14 TGCGCCAGCAGCTCCCTAGGCAGCCGAGATACGCAGTATTTT CASSSLGSRDTQYF
TRBJ1-2 - few TRBV7-9 15 TGTGCCAGCAGCCTCCAGGGAAACGCTAACTATGGCTACACCTTC CASSLQGNANYGYTF
TRBJ2-7 - few TRBV27 15 TGTGCCAGCAGTTCAGCCGGGACCGGACCCTACGAGCAGTACTTC CASSSAGTGPYEQYF
TRBJ1-2 - few TRBV7-9 15 TGTGCCAGCAGCTTAGCCGGGGTCGGGACCTATGGCTACACCTTC CASSLAGVGTYGYTF
TRBJ1-2 - many TRBV12-3/TRBV12-4 15 TGTGCCAGCAGTTTGCGCGGCGTGTCTAACTATGGCTACACCTTC CASSLRGVSNYGYTF
TRBJ2-1 - few TRBV7-3 15 TGTGCCAGCAGCTTAAGCCAGGGTGCTGCCCATGAGCAGTTCTTC CASSLSQGAAHEQFF
TRBJ2-5 TRBD1 - TRBV29-1 14 TGCAGCGTAGGGGGCCATTTCGGGGTGTGGACCCAGTACTTC CSVGGHFGVWTQYF
TRBJ2-7 TRBD1 few TRBV2 15 TGTGCCAGCAGCGTTGGACAGGCTGACTCGTACGAGCAGTACTTC CASSVGQADSYEQYF
TRBJ2-5 - few TRBV20-1 13 TGCAGTGCGGCAATAGGCCATCAAGAGACCCAGTACTTC CSAAIGHQETQYF
TRBJ2-5 TRBD2 - TRBV20-1 17 TGCAGTGCTAGAGATGAGTCTAGCGGGAGCGTGTCGCGAACCCAGTACTTC CSARDESSGSVSRTQYF
TRBJ2-6 - - TRBV20-1 15 TGCTGCACAGGGTTGCCCTTCTCTGGGGCCAACGTACTGACTTTC CCTGLPFSGANVLTF
TRBJ2-1 - few TRBV27 15 TGTGCCAGCAGTTTAGGCGGCCACTTCTACAATGAGCAGTTCTTC CASSLGGHFYNEQFF
TRBJ1-3 - - TRBV13 14 TGTGCCAGCAGTTCGGGCCTCTCTGGAAACACCATATATTTT CASSSGLSGNTIYF
TRBJ2-5 - - TRBV4-3 16 TGCGTCAGCAGCACTTGGGCGGGTTCGAGGGAAGAGACCCAGTACTTC CVSSTWAGSREETQYF
TRBJ2-1 TRBD1 few TRBV30 15 TGTGCCTGGATGAATAGGACAGGGACCTACAATGAGCAGTTCTTC CAWMNRTGTYNEQFF
TRBJ2-1 TRBD2 few TRBV6-5 16 TGTGCCAGCAGTTACTCTTTAGCGGGAGTCCGGAATGAGCAGTTCTTC CASSYSLAGVRNEQFF
TRBJ2-7 - few TRBV7-9 15 TGTGCCAGCAGCTTAGAGTTCGGGCCAGCCTACGAGCAGTACTTC CASSLEFGPAYEQYF
TRBJ2-7 TRBD2 - TRBV20-1 14 TGCAGTGTCCGGACTAGCGGGAGGACCAGCGAGCAGTACTTC CSVRTSGRTSEQYF
TRBJ2-1 - - TRBV7-9 15 TGTGCCAGCAGCTTTGGAGACAGACAAAACAATGAGCAGTTCTTC CASSFGDRQNNEQFF
TRBJ2-3 - once TRBV20-1 14 TGCAGTGCCGAAGATGGGGGCCAGGCCGATACGCAGTATTTT CSAEDGGQADTQYF
TRBJ1-4 - few TRBV18 15 TGTGCCAGCTCACCAAACCCCCTTCAGGGGGAAAAACTGTTTTTT CASSPNPLQGEKLFF
TRBJ1-5 - few TRBV20-1 15 TGCAGTGCTAGAGACGTGCAGGGCGAAAATCAGCCCCAGCATTTT CSARDVQGENQPQHF
TRBJ2-5 - once TRBV3-1 15 TGTGCCAGCCGCCAACAACTAGAGGTGGTAGAGACCCAGTACTTC CASRQQLEVVETQYF
TRBJ2-2 - few TRBV29-1 12 TGCAGCGTTGTCTCCGGAACCGGGGAGCTGTTTTTT CSVVSGTGELFF
TRBJ1-4 - - TRBV12-3/TRBV12-4 15 TGTGCCAGCAGTTTGGGAGGTTCGACTAATGAAAAACTGTTTTTT CASSLGGSTNEKLFF
TRBJ2-3 TRBD1 - TRBV27 16 TGTGCCAGCAGCTCCTCGACAGGGGGCTGGACAGATACGCAGTATTTT CASSSSTGGWTDTQYF
TRBJ1-2 TRBD1 - TRBV20-1 17 TGCAGTGCTATTCTGACAGGGCCATCCCACAGGAACTATGGCTACACCTTC CSAILTGPSHRNYGYTF
TRBJ2-7 - once TRBV21-1 16 TGTGCCAGCAGCAAAACGGGGAGGGACAGAACCTACGAGCAGTACTTC CASSKTGRDRTYEQYF
TRBJ2-7 TRBD2 few TRBV12-3/TRBV12-4 15 TGTGCCAGCAGGATAGCGGGAGCTGCCCCTGGCGAGCAGTACTTC CASRIAGAAPGEQYF
TRBJ2-5 TRBD2 few TRBV13 15 TGTGCCAGCAGCTTAGGTCCTAGCGGCCAAGAGACCCAGTACTTC CASSLGPSGQETQYF
TRBJ2-5 TRBD1 few TRBV27 14 TGTGCCAGCAGTTTAGTCGGGGACAGAGAGACCCAGTACTTC CASSLVGDRETQYF
TRBJ1-2 TRBD1 - TRBV13 17 TGTGCCAGCAGCTTACGGTTTAACCGGGACAGGGACTATGGCTACACCTTC CASSLRFNRDRDYGYTF
TRBJ2-1 TRBD2 few TRBV5-1 16 TGCGCCAGCAGCTTGGCAAGCGGGAGACTCTACAATGAGCAGTTCTTC CASSLASGRLYNEQFF
TRBJ2-7 - - TRBV12-3/TRBV12-4 13 TGTGCCAGCAGTTTAGAGGCGGATGACGAGCAGTACTTC CASSLEADDEQYF
TRBJ2-1 - - TRBV4-3 15 TGCGCCAGCAGCCCTAGCGTCAGCTCCTACAATGAGCAGTTCTTC CASSPSVSSYNEQFF
TRBJ2-5 TRBD2 many TRBV3-1 15 TGTGCCAGCAGCCAAAGGGACTACTTCCAAGAGACCCAGTACTTC CASSQRDYFQETQYF
TRBJ2-7 TRBD2 - TRBV20-1 14 TGCAGTGCTCCACTAGCGGGAAACCTCTACGAGCAGTACTTC CSAPLAGNLYEQYF
TRBJ1-4 TRBD1 - TRBV20-1 14 TGCAGTGCTAGAATGACAGGGGGCGATGAAAAACTGTTTTTT CSARMTGGDEKLFF
TRBJ2-3 TRBD2 - TRBV6-7 14 TGTGCCAGCAGTTCCCTGGGTAGCGGGGATACGCAGTATTTT CASSSLGSGDTQYF